This T cell receptor beta chain appears in the sequencing data of a study of blood T cell repertoires in COVID-19. V was pared by 7 bases and J by 2 bases, with 5 bases of the junction left unmatched. Germline values: CDR1 MNHEY, CDR2 SVGAGI. This CDR3 is built from 13 residues. Profiled with immunoSEQ multiplex PCR; TCRdb holds only in-frame clones, not every one. The data show more than 200,000 clones, about 87% seen once. Sequencing was done on a sample of peripheral blood. V and J are TRBV6-5 and TRBJ2-7; 7 bases are shared with TRBD1. The sequence derives from a woman in her sixties with COVID-19, enrolled during active disease. The CDR3 bases are TGTGCCAGCATTCGGGACAGAGCCTACGAGCAGTACTTC. This codes for CASIRDRAYEQYF.